The rows below give T cell receptor beta chains drawn from one sample of a study of blood T cell repertoires in COVID-19. The protocol was immunoSEQ multiplex PCR, while the TCRdb copy is restricted to in-frame clones and leaves out a portion. The table records about 49,000 clones, 85% to 90% of them present only once. The source material was peripheral blood. These receptors all come from a middle-aged man with active COVID-19. CDR3s include the opening cysteine and the closing phenylalanine or tryptophan. Fields, in order: J gene, V gene, clone size, D gene, CDR3 protein, CDR3 DNA. The D gene is left open where the match is weak. Part of the rows lack a size; the others show once, few, many or a class for expanded clones.

TRBJ1-6 TRBV5-4 few - CASSLGRTNSPLHF TGTGCCAGCAGCTTGGGACGGACAAATTCACCCCTCCACTTT
TRBJ1-1 TRBV6-1 - TRBD1 CASSEWTGSTEAFF TGTGCCAGCAGTGAATGGACAGGGAGTACTGAAGCTTTCTTT
TRBJ2-2 TRBV2 - TRBD2 CASSRTSGRLGTGELFF TGTGCCAGCAGTAGGACTAGCGGGAGACTAGGCACCGGGGAGCTGTTTTTT
TRBJ2-7 TRBV28 - TRBD2 CASIGGEDSSYEQYF TGTGCCAGCATCGGGGGGGAGGACAGTAGCTACGAGCAGTACTTC
TRBJ1-5 TRBV6-6 few - CASSYERGQPQHF TGTGCCAGCAGTTACGAGCGGGGTCAGCCCCAGCATTTT
TRBJ1-1 TRBV27 - - CASSLSRANTEAFF TGTGCCAGCAGTTTGTCCAGGGCGAATACTGAAGCTTTCTTT
TRBJ1-2 TRBV28 - TRBD1 CASTQTGRYGYTF TGTGCCAGCACCCAGACAGGGCGCTATGGCTACACCTTC
TRBJ1-5 TRBV2 - - CASSEPPVGHRSGVQPQHF TGTGCCAGCAGTGAACCCCCCGTAGGTCACAGGTCGGGTGTTCAGCCCCAGCATTTT
TRBJ2-3 TRBV7-3 once TRBD2 CASSLTGTSGLKADTQYF TGTGCCAGCAGCTTAACGGGGACTAGCGGTCTTAAGGCAGATACGCAGTATTTT
TRBJ2-1 TRBV7-9 - TRBD1 CASSQGQRDNEQFF TGTGCCAGCAGCCAGGGACAGCGAGACAATGAGCAGTTCTTC
TRBJ1-5 TRBV28 - TRBD1 CASSSGQGNQPQHF TGTGCCAGCAGTTCCGGACAGGGCAATCAGCCCCAGCATTTT
TRBJ2-7 TRBV28 once TRBD2 CASKVGTSGYEQYF TGTGCCAGTAAGGTCGGGACTAGCGGCTACGAGCAGTACTTC
TRBJ2-7 TRBV19 - TRBD1 CASSITAGGQWEQYF TGTGCCAGTAGTATAACGGCAGGGGGTCAGTGGGAGCAGTACTTC
TRBJ2-7 TRBV25-1 - TRBD1 CASSGGQLSSYEQYF TGTGCCAGCAGTGGGGGACAGCTCAGCTCCTACGAGCAGTACTTC
TRBJ1-2 TRBV29-1 - TRBD1 CSVTGQQFHGYTF TGCAGCGTGACGGGACAGCAATTTCATGGCTACACCTTC
TRBJ2-7 TRBV6-1 - - CASSETRGYEQYF TGTGCCAGCAGTGAAACCCGGGGCTACGAGCAGTACTTC
TRBJ1-1 TRBV7-9 - TRBD1 CASTTSGTANTEAFF TGTGCCAGCACCACCTCCGGGACAGCGAACACTGAAGCTTTCTTT
TRBJ1-3 TRBV5-1 - TRBD1 CASSLDGQAGNTIYF TGCGCCAGCAGCTTGGATGGACAGGCAGGAAACACCATATATTTT
TRBJ2-1 TRBV6-4 - TRBD1 CASSGTAYNEQFF TGTGCCAGCTCGGGGACAGCTTACAATGAGCAGTTCTTC
TRBJ2-5 TRBV6-5 - TRBD1 CASSYVQGRETQYF TGTGCCAGCAGTTACGTACAGGGGCGCGAGACCCAGTACTTC
TRBJ2-2 TRBV5-1 - - CASSPGGSNTGELFF TGCGCCAGCAGCCCAGGAGGGTCAAACACCGGGGAGCTGTTTTTT
TRBJ2-1 TRBV2 - TRBD1 CASSPTGTAGIFF TGTGCCAGCAGTCCAACCGGGACAGCTGGGATTTTCTTC
TRBJ2-1 TRBV20-1 - - CSASVPLRSYNEQFF TGCAGTGCTAGTGTTCCCCTCCGCTCCTACAATGAGCAGTTCTTC
TRBJ2-5 TRBV28 - - CASSLSRTQYF TGTGCCAGCAGTTTATCCAGGACCCAGTACTTC
TRBJ2-6 TRBV18 - TRBD1 CASSPRTGVKTGANVLTF TGTGCCAGCTCACCTAGGACAGGGGTGAAGACTGGGGCCAACGTCCTGACTTTC
TRBJ2-3 TRBV4-1 - - CASSKQQGTDTQYF TGCGCCAGCAGCAAGCAACAGGGTACAGATACGCAGTATTTT
TRBJ2-1 TRBV24-1 - - CATSAWFGGEGLENEQFF TGTGCCACCAGTGCTTGGTTTGGGGGTGAGGGACTGGAAAATGAGCAGTTCTTC
TRBJ2-3 TRBV7-3 - - CASSLDGSVTDTQYF TGTGCCAGCAGCTTAGACGGGAGCGTAACAGATACGCAGTATTTT
TRBJ1-1 TRBV3-1/TRBV3-2 once TRBD1 CASSQDDGTVYTEAFF TGTGCCAGCAGCCAAGACGACGGGACAGTATACACTGAAGCTTTCTTT
TRBJ2-7 TRBV24-1 - - CATSDTNRAAYEQYF TGTGCCACCAGTGATACCAACAGGGCGGCCTACGAGCAGTACTTC
TRBJ1-6 TRBV6-5 - - CASSYLGGRSVSPLHF TGTGCCAGCAGTTACTTAGGCGGCCGGTCGGTCTCACCCCTCCACTTT
TRBJ1-3 TRBV28 - - CASRGGTGNTIYF TGTGCCAGCAGGGGGGGAACCGGAAACACCATATATTTT
TRBJ2-5 TRBV27 - TRBD2 CASSLRGARETQYF TGTGCCAGCAGTTTGCGGGGGGCACGGGAGACCCAGTACTTC
TRBJ2-7 TRBV11-2 - TRBD2 CASSSLRGLAEFYEQYF TGTGCCAGCAGCTCCCTAAGGGGACTAGCGGAGTTCTACGAGCAGTACTTC
TRBJ2-4 TRBV5-1 - - CASSPIGPDRERLAKNIQYF TGCGCCAGCAGCCCAATTGGTCCCGACAGAGAGAGACTAGCCAAAAACATTCAGTACTTC
TRBJ2-7 TRBV7-9 - TRBD1 CASSPTRQGRYEQYF TGTGCCAGCAGCCCTACTAGACAGGGTCGGTACGAGCAGTACTTC
TRBJ1-4 TRBV5-1 - - CASSLGGRPNEKLFF TGCGCCAGCAGCTTGGGGGGCAGGCCTAATGAAAAACTGTTTTTT
TRBJ2-7 TRBV6-6 few - CASTVSLDKQYF TGTGCCAGCACCGTCAGCCTGGACAAGCAGTACTTC
TRBJ2-1 TRBV10-3 - - CAISVDRSDEQFF TGTGCCATCAGCGTGGACAGAAGCGATGAGCAGTTCTTC
TRBJ2-5 TRBV5-1 - TRBD1 CASRRDSQETQYF TGCGCCAGCAGGAGGGACAGTCAAGAGACCCAGTACTTC
TRBJ2-7 TRBV5-6 once TRBD2 CASSLAGGLAGAQQYF TGTGCCAGCAGCTTGGCAGGTGGACTAGCGGGAGCACAGCAGTACTTC